This T cell receptor beta chain emerged from a study of T cell responses to AZD1222 COVID-19 vaccine. On the study more broadly: Some second doses came at about 4 weeks and others at about 12 weeks; these were pooled.

Repertoires were generated with immunoSEQ multiplex PCR, while TCRdb's copy carries only in-frame clones and drops some. The sample contains under 150,000 clones, more than 75% of which appear only once. The trim removed 5 bases at V and 2 bases at J, leaving 7 bases unmatched. The V gene's germline CDR1 is MDHEN and CDR2 SYDVKM. This CDR3 has 15 amino acids. Whole-study findings and limits: The breadth and depth of Spike-specific TCRs increased once two AZD1222 doses had been given. Among those given AZD1222, only 6 or 7 were seropositive at baseline.

This clone showed up just once. Its cognate antigen is unknown. The source is an adult in good health. The chain employs TRBV28 and TRBJ2-3; TRBD1 matches 7 bases. The sequences come from peripheral blood, collected on day 0 of AZD1222 vaccination. The CDR3 spells CASSLRTGYTDTQYF. In DNA, the CDR3 is TGTGCCAGCAGTCTACGGACAGGATACACAGATACGCAGTATTTT.